This T cell receptor (beta chain) is from a study of shared clonotypes between healthy human individuals (dated by TCRdb to the early 2020s). With respect to the entire study: The cohort included a few men and two women between 18 and 49 years of age. To estimate repertoire size and how much clonotypes are shared between individuals, the study performed deep sequencing of blood TCR repertoires from roughly five healthy adults. To increase sequencing depth and limit assay-specific biases, different laboratories used diverse techniques to prepare libraries and sequence TCR repertoires. Between about 0.94 and 8.9 billion PBMCs per donor were obtained by leukapheresis.

Broad study findings and their caveats: Sampling was restricted to blood, and TCR repertoires in tissues likely differ from the TCR repertoires found in blood. Based on pairwise subsampling, the degree of clonotype sharing among donors was expected to be affected by sequencing depth. The small number of donors limited the genetic and exposure-history diversity represented.

A note on this clone: What antigen it recognizes has not been identified. No base quality information exists; no much larger clone differs at one position.

Trimming leaves V shorter by 7 bases and J shorter by 4 bases, with the junction holding 4 bases beyond the gene matches. Reading the germline V gene gives CDR1 SGHRS and CDR2 YFSETQ. The CDR3 has 14 amino acids, counting the end cysteine and phenylalanine. CDR3 DNA only is kept here, 42 bases in frame from base 1. The donors were healthy, HIV-negative adults with no recently reported acute infections or vaccinations. All donors were Caucasian adults living in Nashville, Tennessee, USA. For unsorted samples, 100 million or so PBMCs were counted, and genomic DNA was extracted using the QIAamp DNA Blood Mini kit. Blood was collected by leukapheresis, and PBMCs were isolated by Ficoll-Histopaque density gradient centrifugation and then cryopreserved in liquid nitrogen vapor phase. Using the deep immunoSEQ assay, multiplex PCR amplified TCR CDR3 regions from genomic DNA. Genomic DNA extracted from each cell subset was distributed evenly over all wells of several immunoSEQ 96-well plates, and each plate served as one replicate. For unsorted PBMC, approximately 300 ng of genomic DNA, equivalent to around 30,000 T cell genomes, went into each replicate PCR. Ten immunoSEQ deep assay plates were used to sequence the unsorted PBMC genomic DNA. Purified libraries were quantified with a Qubit 3.0 fluorometer, sized on a Bioanalyzer 2100, and re-quantified with the KAPA Library Quantification kit. A separate single-read 150-cycle Illumina NextSeq 550 flow cell was used to sequence each immunoSEQ 96-well plate. Under the source paper's analysis protocol: Because only junctional sequences without quality scores were contained in the immunoSEQ output, filtering matching that applied to full-length reads could not be performed. To assign V/J genes and CDR3, sequences were annotated against IMGT germline references using PyIR, a Python wrapper for IgBLAST v1.9. Reads were filtered out if the reads had weak V/J assignments (E-value above 1e-6), no CDR3, stop codons, out-of-frame junctions, or ambiguous translated residues. V3J clonotypes were defined as sequences sharing an identical inferred V gene, J gene, and CDR3 amino acid sequence. To compute the percentage overlap between repertoires, the number of shared unique clonotypes was divided by the size of the smaller repertoire. Three approaches were used to assess repertoire richness: RTK rarefaction, the Chao1 estimator, and Recon v2.1 estimates of unobserved clonotypes. Sourced from immuneACCESS, this table was stored by TCRdb with only in-frame sequences that have V and J called. A share of the clones is absent; for the studies checked, an unresolved V gene accounts for under half, and the remainder has no known explanation. V and J calls and clone size are those listed in that table; D and trimming were worked out from the DNA. This sample holds roughly 500,000 clones; 76% were observed only once. The ten biggest clones cover 10% to 15% of the sample.

Sequencing input: PBMCs. The TCR comes from a woman between 40 and 55 years old in good health. Some clones in this sample may be carry-over from other donors' samples. The V and J genes are TRBV5-1 and TRBJ2-1; a stretch of 11 junction bases matches TRBD2. In nucleotides, the sequence is TGCGCCAGCGCACTAGCGGGAGCTTACAATGAGCAGTTCTTC. Its coded protein is CASALAGAYNEQFF.